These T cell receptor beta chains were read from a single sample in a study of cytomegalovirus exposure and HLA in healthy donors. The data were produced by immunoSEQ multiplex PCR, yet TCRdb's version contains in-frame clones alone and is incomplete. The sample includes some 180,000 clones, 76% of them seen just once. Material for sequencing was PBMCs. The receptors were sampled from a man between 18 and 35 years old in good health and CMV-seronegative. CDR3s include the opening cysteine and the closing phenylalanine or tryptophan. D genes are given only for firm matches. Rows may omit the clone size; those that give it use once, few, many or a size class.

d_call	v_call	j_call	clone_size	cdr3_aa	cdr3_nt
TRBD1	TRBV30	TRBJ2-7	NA	CAWGPGQGRNEQYF	TGTGCCTGGGGCCCGGGACAGGGTAGGAACGAGCAGTACTTC
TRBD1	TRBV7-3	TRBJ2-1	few	CASSLGTGHYNEQFF	TGTGCCAGCAGCTTAGGGACAGGGCACTACAATGAGCAGTTCTTC
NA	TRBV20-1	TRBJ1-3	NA	CSAQAGNTIYF	TGCAGTGCCCAGGCGGGAAACACCATATATTTT
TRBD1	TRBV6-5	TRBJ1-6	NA	CATTEGTGDNSPLHF	TGTGCCACCACCGAAGGGACAGGAGATAATTCACCCCTCCACTTT
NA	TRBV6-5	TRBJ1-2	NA	CASSYSTTGSYTF	TGTGCCAGCAGTTACTCGACTACCGGTAGCTACACCTTC
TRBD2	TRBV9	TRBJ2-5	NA	CASSPSGLAGGLQETQYF	TGTGCCAGCAGCCCGAGTGGGCTAGCGGGGGGGCTCCAAGAGACCCAGTACTTC
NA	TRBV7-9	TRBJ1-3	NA	CASSTTGTGNTIYF	TGTGCCAGCAGCACGACCGGGACTGGAAACACCATATATTTT
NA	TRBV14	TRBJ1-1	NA	CASSQEIQNTEAFF	TGTGCCAGCAGCCAAGAAATTCAGAACACTGAAGCTTTCTTT
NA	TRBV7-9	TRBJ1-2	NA	CASSLGANNYGYTF	TGTGCCAGCAGCTTGGGGGCCAATAACTATGGCTACACCTTC
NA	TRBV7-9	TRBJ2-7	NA	CASSLYGTFHEQYF	TGTGCCAGCAGCTTATACGGGACATTCCACGAGCAGTACTTC
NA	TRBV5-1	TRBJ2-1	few	CASSLGTGLLDEQFF	TGCGCCAGCAGCTTGGGTACAGGGCTATTGGATGAGCAGTTCTTC
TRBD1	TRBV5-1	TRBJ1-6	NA	CASSLVARGPSSPLHF	TGCGCCAGCAGCTTGGTTGCCAGGGGGCCGTCTTCACCCCTCCACTTT
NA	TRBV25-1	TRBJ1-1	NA	CASSDAGTTEAFF	TGTGCCAGCAGTGACGCGGGGACCACTGAAGCTTTCTTT
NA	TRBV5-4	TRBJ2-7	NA	CASSLGMGADDSYEQYF	TGTGCCAGCAGCTTGGGCATGGGGGCGGACGATTCCTACGAGCAGTACTTC
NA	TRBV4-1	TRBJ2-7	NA	CASSQDRWEADEQYF	TGCGCCAGCAGCCAAGATAGGTGGGAAGCGGACGAGCAGTACTTC
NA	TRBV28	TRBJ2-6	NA	CASSRANVLTF	TGTGCCAGTAGCAGAGCCAACGTCCTGACTTTC
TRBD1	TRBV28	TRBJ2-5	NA	CASSSRDRVIETQYF	TGTGCCAGCAGTTCCCGGGACAGGGTGATAGAGACCCAGTACTTC
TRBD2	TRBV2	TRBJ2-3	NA	CASSRGGPEYF	TGTGCCAGCTCGCGGGGGGGTCCCGAGTATTTT
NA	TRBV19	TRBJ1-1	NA	CASSIVGAGTEAFF	TGTGCCAGTAGTATAGTGGGGGCTGGCACTGAAGCTTTCTTT
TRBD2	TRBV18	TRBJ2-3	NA	CASSPRTSLADTQYF	TGTGCCAGCTCACCCCGGACTAGTCTTGCAGATACGCAGTATTTT
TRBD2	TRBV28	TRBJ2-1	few	CASRLGTSGGSYNEQFF	TGTGCCAGCAGACTGGGGACTAGCGGGGGGTCATACAATGAGCAGTTCTTC
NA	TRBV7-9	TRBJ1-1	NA	CASSLDLGPGSKEAFF	TGTGCCAGCAGCTTAGATCTCGGGCCAGGGTCTAAGGAGGCTTTCTTT
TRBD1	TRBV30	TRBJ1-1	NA	CAWSALTGGTEAFF	TGTGCCTGGAGTGCTCTCACAGGGGGCACTGAAGCTTTCTTT
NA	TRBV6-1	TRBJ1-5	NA	CASSPTGYQPQHF	TGTGCCAGCAGCCCTACAGGGTATCAGCCCCAGCATTTT
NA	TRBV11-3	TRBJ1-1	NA	CASSLDGQGTEAFF	TGTGCCAGCAGCTTAGATGGCCAGGGAACTGAAGCTTTCTTT
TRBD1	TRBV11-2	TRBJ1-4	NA	CASSSEQGRNEKLFF	TGTGCCAGCAGCTCCGAACAGGGGAGGAATGAAAAACTGTTTTTT
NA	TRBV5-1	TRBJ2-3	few	CASSLGAAVSTDTQYF	TGCGCCAGCAGCTTGGGAGCGGCAGTTAGCACAGATACGCAGTATTTT
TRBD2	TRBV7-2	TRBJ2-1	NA	CASSLRGRAGGEQFF	TGTGCCAGCAGCTTACGTGGGAGGGCCGGAGGTGAGCAGTTCTTC
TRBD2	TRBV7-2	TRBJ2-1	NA	CASSLEGTSGNEQFF	TGTGCCAGCAGCTTAGAAGGGACTAGCGGGAATGAGCAGTTCTTC
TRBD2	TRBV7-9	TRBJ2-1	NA	CASSLLSSGGNEQFF	TGTGCCAGCAGCCTCCTGTCTAGCGGGGGAAATGAGCAGTTCTTC
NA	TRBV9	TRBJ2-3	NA	CASSKRGGDTQYF	TGTGCCAGCAGCAAAAGAGGGGGAGATACGCAGTATTTT
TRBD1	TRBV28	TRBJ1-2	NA	CASSPPPGQGAGGYTF	TGTGCCAGCAGTCCTCCGCCGGGACAGGGGGCAGGGGGCTACACCTTC
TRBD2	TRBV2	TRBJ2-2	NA	CASKSGRGGLAGELFF	TGTGCCAGCAAGTCGGGAAGGGGAGGGTTGGCCGGGGAGCTGTTTTTT
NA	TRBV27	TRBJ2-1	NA	CASSSPPRDGIGEQFF	TGTGCCAGCAGTTCCCCCCCGAGGGATGGGATCGGTGAGCAGTTCTTC
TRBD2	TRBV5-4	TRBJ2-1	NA	CASSFESGRGGNEQFF	TGTGCCAGCAGCTTTGAAAGCGGGAGAGGAGGCAATGAGCAGTTCTTC
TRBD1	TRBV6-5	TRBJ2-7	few	CASSYRDRGYEQYF	TGTGCCAGCAGTTACAGGGACAGGGGGTACGAGCAGTACTTC
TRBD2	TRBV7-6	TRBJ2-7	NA	CASSSNPSTDGRSYEQYF	TGTGCCAGCAGCTCGAACCCGTCGACGGACGGGAGGTCCTACGAGCAGTACTTC
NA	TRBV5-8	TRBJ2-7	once	CASRSGFSYEQYF	TGTGCCAGCAGGTCGGGGTTCTCCTACGAGCAGTACTTC
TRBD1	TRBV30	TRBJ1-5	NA	CAWSPDRGGGNQPQHF	TGTGCCTGGAGTCCGGACAGGGGGGGTGGCAATCAGCCCCAGCATTTT
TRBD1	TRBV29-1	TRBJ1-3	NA	CSVGGGGRNTIYF	TGCAGCGTTGGTGGAGGGGGCCGAAACACCATATATTTT
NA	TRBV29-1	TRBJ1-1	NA	CSVESPTEAFF	TGCAGCGTTGAATCTCCTACTGAAGCTTTCTTT
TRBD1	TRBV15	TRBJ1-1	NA	CATSIGQDTEAFF	TGTGCCACCAGCATTGGACAGGACACTGAAGCTTTCTTT
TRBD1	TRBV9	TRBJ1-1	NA	CASSPGQAVNTEAFF	TGTGCCAGCAGCCCTGGACAGGCCGTGAACACTGAAGCTTTCTTT
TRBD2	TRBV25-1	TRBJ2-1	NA	CASSVTGGGNEQFF	TGTGCCAGCAGTGTAACGGGAGGGGGGAATGAGCAGTTCTTC
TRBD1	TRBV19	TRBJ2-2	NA	CASSTRRTGTGELFF	TGTGCCAGTAGTACCCGCCGGACAGGGACCGGGGAGCTGTTTTTT
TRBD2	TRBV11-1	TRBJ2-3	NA	CASSLVSSGTQYF	TGTGCCAGCAGCTTAGTATCTAGCGGTACGCAGTATTTT